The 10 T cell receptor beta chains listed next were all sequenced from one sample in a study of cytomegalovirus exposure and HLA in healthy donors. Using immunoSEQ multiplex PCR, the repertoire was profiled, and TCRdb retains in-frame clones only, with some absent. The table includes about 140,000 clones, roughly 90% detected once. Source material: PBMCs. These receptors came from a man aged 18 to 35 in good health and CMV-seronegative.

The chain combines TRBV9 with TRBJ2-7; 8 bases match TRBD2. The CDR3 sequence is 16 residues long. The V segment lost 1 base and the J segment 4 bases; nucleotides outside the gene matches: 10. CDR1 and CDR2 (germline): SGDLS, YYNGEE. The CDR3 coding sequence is TGTGCCAGCAGCGTAACGGTTGCGGGAGGATATTACGAGCAGTACTTC. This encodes CASSVTVAGGYYEQYF. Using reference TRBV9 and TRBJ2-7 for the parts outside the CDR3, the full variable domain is DSGVTQTPKHLITATGQRVTLRCSPRSGDLSVYWYQQSLDQGLQFLIQYYNGEERAKGNILERFSAQQFPDLHSELNLSSLELGDSALYFCASSVTVAGGYYEQYFGPGTRLTVT.

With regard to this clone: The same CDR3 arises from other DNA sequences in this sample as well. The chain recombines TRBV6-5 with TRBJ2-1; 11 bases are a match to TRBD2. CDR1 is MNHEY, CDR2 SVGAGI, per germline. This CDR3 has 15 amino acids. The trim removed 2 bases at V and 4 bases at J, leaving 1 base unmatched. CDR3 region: CASSYRLAGYNEQFF. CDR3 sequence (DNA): TGTGCCAGCAGTTACCGACTAGCGGGGTACAATGAGCAGTTCTTC.

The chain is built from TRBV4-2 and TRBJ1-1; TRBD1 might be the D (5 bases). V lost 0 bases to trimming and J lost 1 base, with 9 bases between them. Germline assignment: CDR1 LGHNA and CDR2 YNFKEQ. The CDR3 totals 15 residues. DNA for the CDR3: TGTGCCAGCAGCCAAGATCACGGGGGGAACACTGAAGCTTTCTTT. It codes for CASSQDHGGNTEAFF.

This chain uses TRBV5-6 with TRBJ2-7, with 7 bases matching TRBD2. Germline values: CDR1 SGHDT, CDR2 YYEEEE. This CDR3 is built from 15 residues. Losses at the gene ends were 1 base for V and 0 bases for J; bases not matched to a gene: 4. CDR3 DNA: TGTGCCAGCAGCTTGCCTAGCGGTATCTCCTACGAGCAGTACTTC. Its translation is CASSLPSGISYEQYF. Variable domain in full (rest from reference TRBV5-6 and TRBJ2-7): DAGVTQSPTHLIKTRGQQVTLRCSPKSGHDTVSWYQQALGQGPQFIFQYYEEEERQRGNFPDRFSGHQFPNYSSELNVNALLLGDSALYLCASSLPSGISYEQYFGPGTRLTVT.

The CDR3 DNA reads as TGTGCCATCAGTGAGAGAGGCTACGAGCAGTACTTC. Encoded protein: CAISERGYEQYF. The rearrangement uses TRBV10-3 and TRBJ2-7; D call uncertain. This CDR3 has 12 amino acids. Germline V CDR1 and CDR2: ENHRY, SYGVKD. Trimming shortened V by 2 bases and J by 3 bases, and 5 bases separated the two germline ends.

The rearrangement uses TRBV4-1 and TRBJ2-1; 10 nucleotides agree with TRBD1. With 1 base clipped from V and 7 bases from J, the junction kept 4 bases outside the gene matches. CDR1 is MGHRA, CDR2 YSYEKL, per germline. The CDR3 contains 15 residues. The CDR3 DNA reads TGCGCCAGCAGCCAAGGACAGGGGGCCTGGAATGAGCAGTTCTTC. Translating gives CASSQGQGAWNEQFF.

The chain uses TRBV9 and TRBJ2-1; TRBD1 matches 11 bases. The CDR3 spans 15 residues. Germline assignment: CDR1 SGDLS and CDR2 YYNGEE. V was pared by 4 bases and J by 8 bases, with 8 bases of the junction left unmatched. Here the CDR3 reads CASSYGTGGWDEQFF. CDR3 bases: TGTGCCAGCAGCTACGGGACAGGGGGTTGGGATGAGCAGTTCTTC.

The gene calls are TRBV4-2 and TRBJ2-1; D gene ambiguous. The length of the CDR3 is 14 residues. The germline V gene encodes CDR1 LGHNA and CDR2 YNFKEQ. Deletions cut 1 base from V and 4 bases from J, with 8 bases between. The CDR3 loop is CASSQGQDYNEQFF. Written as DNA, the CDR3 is TGTGCCAGCAGCCAAGGACAAGATTACAATGAGCAGTTCTTC.

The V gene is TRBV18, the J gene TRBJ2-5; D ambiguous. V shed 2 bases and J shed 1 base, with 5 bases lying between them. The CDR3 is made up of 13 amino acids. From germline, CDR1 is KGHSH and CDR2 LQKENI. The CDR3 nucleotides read TGTGCCAGCTCACCATCCTCCCAAGAGACCCAGTACTTC. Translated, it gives CASSPSSQETQYF.

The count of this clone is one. The DNA of the CDR3 is TGTGCCAGCTCACCACCGGTCGCGGGGGGAGCCAAAAACATTCAGTACTTC. Translated: CASSPPVAGGAKNIQYF. The chain combines TRBV18 with TRBJ2-4, with TRBD2 identical over 8 bases. With V trimmed by 0 bases and J by 0 bases, 4 bases remained unmatched. CDR1 and CDR2 (germline): KGHSH, LQKENI. CDR3 length equals 17 residues.